Following are 21 T cell receptor beta chains from one sample sequenced in a study of PD-1 blockade in mismatch repair-deficient tumors. The assay was immunoSEQ multiplex PCR, and TCRdb's table has in-frame clones only and misses some. This table has approximately 130,000 clones, 86% appearing once. The material was peripheral blood, obtained 44 weeks after starting pembrolizumab. The receptors were gathered from an adult with mismatch repair-deficient cancer.

This clone was found once. The chain has TRBV30 and TRBJ2-7; either TRBD1 or TRBD2 may fit D (5 bases each). From germline, CDR1 is GTSNPN and CDR2 SVGIG (reference sequence). V lost 0 bases and J lost 4, with 13 bases in between. CDR3 size: 14 residues. The chain's CDR3 is CAWSVRQGGYEQYF. The CDR3 DNA sequence: TGTGCCTGGAGTGTACGTCAGGGCGGGTACGAGCAGTACTTC. The full variable domain, rest sourced from reference TRBV30 and TRBJ2-7, is SQTIHQWPATLVQPVGSPLSLECTVEGTSNPNLYWYRQAAGRGLQLLFYSVGIGQISSEVPQNLSASRPQDRQFILSSKKLLLSDSGFYLCAWSVRQGGYEQYFGPGTRLTVT.

This clone was counted a single time. The chain employs TRBV27 and TRBJ1-1; no reliable D call. V was trimmed by 6 bases and J by 2 bases, leaving 7 bases between them. Germline CDR1 reads MNHEY; CDR2 reads SMNVEV (reference sequence). The CDR3 has 12 residues. The CDR3 coding sequence is TGTGCCAGCAGCATGGGAAACACTGAAGCTTTCTTT. Translation gives CASSMGNTEAFF.

The chain employs TRBV18 and TRBJ2-5; D might be TRBD2 (5 bases). The CDR3 is 14 amino acids. CDR1 is KGHSH and CDR2 is LQKENI in the germline V gene. The V and J ends lost 1 base and 5 bases respectively, with 11 bases between them. The CDR3 DNA reads as TGTGCCAGCTCACCACGGGAGCTTCGGGAGACCCAGTACTTC. This translates into CASSPRELRETQYF.

V gene TRBV27 combines with J gene TRBJ2-3, with 9 bases matching TRBD2. The CDR3 length is 19 residues. V gave up 7 bases and J gave up 2 bases; unmatched junction bases: 19. The germline V gene encodes CDR1 MNHEY and CDR2 SMNVEV (reference sequence). CDR3 bases: TGTGCCAGCACCCCCCTTGGCCTAGCGGGACCTAGAGACACAGATACGCAGTATTTT. This gives the protein CASTPLGLAGPRDTDTQYF.

The chain couples TRBV6-6 to TRBJ2-3, with D perhaps TRBD1 (6 bases). V was trimmed by 3 bases and J by 3 bases, leaving 10 bases between them. Germline values: CDR1 MNHNY, CDR2 SVGAGI (reference sequence). The CDR3 has 14 residues. In nucleotides, the CDR3 is TGTGCCAGCAGTTATCACAGGGTTACAGATACGCAGTATTTT. Translation gives CASSYHRVTDTQYF.

This chain joins TRBV28 and TRBJ2-3; 11 nucleotides agree with TRBD2. Looked up from germline, CDR1 is MDHEN and CDR2 is SYDVKM. The V segment lost 6 bases and the J segment 3 bases; nucleotides outside the gene matches: 5. The CDR3 spans 15 residues. CDR3 sequence: CASRPASGRTDTQYF. In DNA form, the CDR3 reads TGTGCCAGCAGACCCGCTAGCGGGAGGACAGATACGCAGTATTTT. The full variable domain, in which reference TRBV28 and TRBJ2-3 provide the parts outside the CDR3, is DVKVTQSSRYLVKRTGEKVFLECVQDMDHENMFWYRQDPGLGLRLIYFSYDVKMKEKGDIPEGYSVSREKKERFSLILESASTNQTSMYLCASRPASGRTDTQYFGPGTRLTVL.

Here the CDR3 DNA reads TGTGCCAGTAGTAACGGACAGGCGGGGGGGCAAAATCAGCCCCAGCATTTT. Amino acids: CASSNGQAGGQNQPQHF. This chain links TRBV19 with TRBJ1-5; 7 nucleotides align to TRBD1. This CDR3 region has 17 residues. Germline-derived CDR1 and CDR2 are LNHDA and SQIVND (reference sequence). J was trimmed by 4 bases and V by 4 bases; bases with no gene match: 13.

The V call is TRBV18, the J call TRBJ1-5; no firm D call. V was clipped by 3 bases and J by 9 bases, with 15 bases between them. The CDR3 is made up of 14 amino acids. Germline-derived CDR1 and CDR2 are KGHSH and LQKENI. The CDR3 DNA reads TGTGCCAGCTCACCCAGTGTTACCCCCGGGCCCCAGCATTTT. It yields the protein CASSPSVTPGPQHF.

The chain is built from TRBV30 and TRBJ2-3; tentatively, D is TRBD2 (6 bases). CDR1 is GTSNPN, CDR2 SVGIG, per germline (reference sequence). This CDR3 spans 13 amino acids. The CDR3 here is CLGGKTGADTQYF. The CDR3 nucleotides read TGTTTAGGCGGGAAGACGGGCGCAGATACGCAGTATTTT.

This chain connects TRBV27 to TRBJ2-1, with 7 bases that match TRBD2. In germline, CDR1 is MNHEY, CDR2 SMNVEV (reference sequence). V lost 5 bases, J lost 1 base, and 5 bases stayed unmatched. CDR3 length: 15 amino acids. In DNA, the CDR3 is TGTGCCAGCAGTGCGGGGGTATTATCCTACAATGAGCAGTTCTTC. Protein product: CASSAGVLSYNEQFF.

V and J are TRBV2 and TRBJ2-1; a possible D gene is TRBD2 (5 bases). This CDR3 has 15 amino acids. Germline V gene data show CDR1 as SNHLY and CDR2 as FYNNEI. Trimming took 7 bases from V and 4 from J, leaving 17 bases between them. CDR3: CASKRSAGRYNEQFF. CDR3 in DNA: TGTGCCAGCAAACGGAGTGCGGGTAGATACAATGAGCAGTTCTTC.

DNA of the CDR3: TGTGCCAGCAGTAACGCACGGGGGCCACCTCTAGCCAAAAACATTCAGTACTTC. Translation: CASSNARGPPLAKNIQYF. V usage is TRBV2 and J usage is TRBJ2-4; D may match TRBD1 or TRBD2 (6 bases each). With 5 bases removed from V and 0 bases from J, the gap between germline ends came to 20 bases. Germline V gene lookup returns CDR1 SNHLY and CDR2 FYNNEI. The CDR3 totals 18 residues.

The CDR3 nucleotides read TGTGCCAGCAGCTTAGAGGGCGGGGACCTCAATGAGCAGTTCTTC. Translating gives CASSLEGGDLNEQFF. The chain couples TRBV11-3 to TRBJ2-1; perhaps TRBD2 as D (6 bases). The CDR3 is 15 amino acids. The germline gives CDR1 SGHNT, CDR2 YENEEA. V was shortened by 0 bases and J by 6 bases, with 12 bases between the two germline ends.

This sequence joins TRBV7-2 and TRBJ2-4; D may be TRBD1 or TRBD2 (5 bases each). The CDR3 extends over 18 amino acids. Trimming left V 8 bases short and J 0 bases short, with 23 bases between. The germline V gene has CDR1 SGHTA and CDR2 FQGNSA. The CDR3 nucleotides read TGTGCCAGCTCCTGGTCGAGGGACCCCTATCCAGCCAAAAACATTCAGTACTTC. Translation gives CASSWSRDPYPAKNIQYF.

This chain uses TRBV27 with TRBJ2-6; possible D gene TRBD1, 6 bases. This CDR3 has 18 amino acids. V gave up 0 bases and J gave up 1 base, with 13 bases separating them. Germline CDR1 is MNHEY and CDR2 is SMNVEV (reference sequence). CDR3 nucleotides: TGTGCCAGCAGTTTATCGGGGGCTGGGGAGTCTGGGGCCAACGTCCTGACTTTC. It specifies CASSLSGAGESGANVLTF.

V and J are TRBV7-2 and TRBJ2-7; a possible D gene is TRBD2 (6 bases). This CDR3 is 14 amino acids long. Trimming removed 3 bases at V and 2 bases at J, with 11 bases between. The germline V gene has CDR1 SGHTA and CDR2 FQGNSA. The CDR3 region has the DNA TGTGCCAGCAGCTTGGGACTCCGCGCCTACGAGCAGTACTTC. Translated: CASSLGLRAYEQYF.

This clone was counted a single time. The genes are TRBV7-6 and TRBJ2-7; no firm D call. This CDR3 is 15 amino acids long. Germline V gene lookup returns CDR1 SGHVS and CDR2 FNYEAQ. V was cut by 2 bases and J by 0 bases, with 11 bases left in between. CDR3 nucleotide sequence: TGTGCCAGCAGCTTATTTGAGACACACTCCTACGAGCAGTACTTC. Translation: CASSLFETHSYEQYF.

The gene calls are TRBV4-1 and TRBJ2-7, with D tentatively TRBD1 or TRBD2 (5 bases each). V lost 3 bases and J 3 bases, leaving 15 bases between the germline ends. The length of the CDR3 is 15 residues. Germline V gene data show CDR1 as MGHRA and CDR2 as YSYEKL. This chain's CDR3 is CASSQEDIGFYEQYF. The CDR3 DNA reads as TGCGCCAGCAGCCAGGAGGACATCGGATTCTACGAGCAGTACTTC.

This chain joins TRBV14 and TRBJ2-1; D may correspond to TRBD1 or TRBD2 (7 bases each). This CDR3 region has 17 residues. CDR1 is SGHDN, CDR2 FVKESK, per germline. V was clipped by 3 bases and J by 3 bases, with 18 bases between them. CDR3 residues: CASSHRGGTELYNEQFF. In DNA form, the CDR3 reads TGTGCCAGCAGCCATAGGGGAGGGACAGAGCTCTACAATGAGCAGTTCTTC.

This clone was recorded only once. This chain uses TRBV18 with TRBJ2-2; D perhaps matches TRBD2 (7 bases). V lost 4 bases to trimming and J lost 5 bases, with 14 bases between them. There are 15 residues in the CDR3. CDR1 and CDR2 (germline): KGHSH, LQKENI. The CDR3, as DNA: TGTGCCAGCTCACGTCGGGGGGCGCAAACCGGGGAGCTGTTTTTT. It translates to CASSRRGAQTGELFF.

J is TRBJ2-1 and V is TRBV27; 7 bases are shared with TRBD2. Trimming took 4 bases from V and 4 from J; bases not matched to a gene: 13. Germline V gene sequence: CDR1 MNHEY, CDR2 SMNVEV (reference sequence). The CDR3 covers 17 residues. CDR3 sequence reads: CASSSRRGGSAYNEQFF. The CDR3 region has the DNA TGTGCCAGCAGTTCGCGACGGGGCGGGAGCGCTTACAATGAGCAGTTCTTC.